The entry that follows covers one TCR beta chain sequence. This sample is part of a study of PD-1 blockade in mismatch repair-deficient tumors. Profiled with immunoSEQ multiplex PCR; TCRdb holds only in-frame clones, not every one. The sample includes fewer than 50,000 clones, about four fifths seen only once; the top ten take under 25%. Trimming shortened V by 5 bases and J by 0 bases, and 11 bases separated the two germline ends. CDR1 and CDR2 from the germline V gene are SGHTA and FQGNSA. This CDR3 contains 15 residues. The sequence came from an adult with mismatch repair-deficient cancer. The chain recombines TRBV7-2 with TRBJ1-3; no reliable D call. The input for sequencing was peripheral blood, taken 4 weeks after starting pembrolizumab. CDR3 protein: CASSERVSSGNTIYF. The CDR3 region has the DNA TGTGCCAGCAGCGAACGGGTCAGCTCTGGAAACACCATATATTTT. Based on the CDR3 plus reference TRBV7-2 and TRBJ1-3, the full variable domain is GAGVSQSPSNKVTEKGKDVELRCDPISGHTALYWYRQSLGQGLEFLIYFQGNSAPDKSGLPSDRFSAERTGGSVSTLTIQRTQQEDSAVYLCASSERVSSGNTIYFGEGSWLTVV.